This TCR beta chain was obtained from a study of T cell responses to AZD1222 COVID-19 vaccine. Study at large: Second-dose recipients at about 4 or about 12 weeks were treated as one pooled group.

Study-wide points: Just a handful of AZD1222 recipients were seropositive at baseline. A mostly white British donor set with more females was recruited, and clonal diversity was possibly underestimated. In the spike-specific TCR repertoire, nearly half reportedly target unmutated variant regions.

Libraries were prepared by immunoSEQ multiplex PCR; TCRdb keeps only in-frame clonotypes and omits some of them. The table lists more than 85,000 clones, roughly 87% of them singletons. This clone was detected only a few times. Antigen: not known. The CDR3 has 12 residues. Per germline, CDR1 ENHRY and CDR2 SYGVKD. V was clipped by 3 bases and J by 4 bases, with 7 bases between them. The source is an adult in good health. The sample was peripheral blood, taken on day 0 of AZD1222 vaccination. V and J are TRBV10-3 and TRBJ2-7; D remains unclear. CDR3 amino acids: CAISEFQYEQYF. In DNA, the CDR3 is TGTGCCATCAGTGAATTTCAGTACGAGCAGTACTTC.